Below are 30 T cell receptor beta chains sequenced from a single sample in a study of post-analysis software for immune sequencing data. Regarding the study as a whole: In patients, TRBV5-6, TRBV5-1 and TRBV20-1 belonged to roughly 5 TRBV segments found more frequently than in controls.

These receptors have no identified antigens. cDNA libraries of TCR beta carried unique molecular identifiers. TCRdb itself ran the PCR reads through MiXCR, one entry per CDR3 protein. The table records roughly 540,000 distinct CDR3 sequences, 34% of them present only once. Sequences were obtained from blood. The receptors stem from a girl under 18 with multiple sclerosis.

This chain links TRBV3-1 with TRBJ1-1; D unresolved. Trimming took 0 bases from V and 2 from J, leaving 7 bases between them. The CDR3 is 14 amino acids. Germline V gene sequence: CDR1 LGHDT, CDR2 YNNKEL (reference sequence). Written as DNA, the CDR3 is TGTGCCAGCAGCCAAGAGGCCCCCAACACTGAAGCTTTCTTT. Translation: CASSQEAPNTEAFF.

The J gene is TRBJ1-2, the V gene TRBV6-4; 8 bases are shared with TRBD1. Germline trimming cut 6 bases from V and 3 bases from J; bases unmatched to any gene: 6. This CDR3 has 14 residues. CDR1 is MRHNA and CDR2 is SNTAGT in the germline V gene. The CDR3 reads CASSAQTGDYGYTF. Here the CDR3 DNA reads TGTGCCAGCAGCGCCCAGACAGGGGACTATGGCTACACCTTC.

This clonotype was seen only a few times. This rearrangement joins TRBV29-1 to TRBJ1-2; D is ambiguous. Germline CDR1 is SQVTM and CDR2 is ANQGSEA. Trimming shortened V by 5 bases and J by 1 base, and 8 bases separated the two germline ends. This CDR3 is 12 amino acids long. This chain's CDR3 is CSVSQSNYGYTF. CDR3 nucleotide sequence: TGCAGCGTTTCACAGAGTAACTATGGCTACACCTTC.

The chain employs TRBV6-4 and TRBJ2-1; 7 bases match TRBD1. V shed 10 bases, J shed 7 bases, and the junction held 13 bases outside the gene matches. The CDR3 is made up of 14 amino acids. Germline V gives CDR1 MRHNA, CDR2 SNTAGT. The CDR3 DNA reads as TGTGCCACCATCGACAGGGAAGAGAGGAATGAGCAGTTCTTC. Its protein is CATIDREERNEQFF.

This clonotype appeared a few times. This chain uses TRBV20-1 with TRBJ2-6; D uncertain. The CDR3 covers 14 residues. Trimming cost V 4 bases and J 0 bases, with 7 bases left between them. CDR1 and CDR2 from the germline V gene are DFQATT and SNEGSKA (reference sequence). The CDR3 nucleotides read TGCAGTGCTATTGCCCTCTCTGGGGCCAACGTCCTGACTTTC. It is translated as CSAIALSGANVLTF.

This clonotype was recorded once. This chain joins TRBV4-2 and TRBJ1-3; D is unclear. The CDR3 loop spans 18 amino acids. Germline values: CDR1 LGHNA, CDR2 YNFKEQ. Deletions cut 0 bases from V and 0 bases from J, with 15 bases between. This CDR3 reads CASSQEVIGSNSGNTIYF. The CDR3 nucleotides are TGTGCCAGCAGCCAAGAAGTCATTGGCTCCAACTCTGGAAACACCATATATTTT.

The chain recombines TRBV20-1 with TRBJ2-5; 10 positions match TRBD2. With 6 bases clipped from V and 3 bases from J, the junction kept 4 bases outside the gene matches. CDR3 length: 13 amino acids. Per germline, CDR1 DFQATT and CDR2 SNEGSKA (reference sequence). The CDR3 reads CSAPGTSEETQYF. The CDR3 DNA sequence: TGCAGTGCGCCGGGGACTAGCGAAGAGACCCAGTACTTC.

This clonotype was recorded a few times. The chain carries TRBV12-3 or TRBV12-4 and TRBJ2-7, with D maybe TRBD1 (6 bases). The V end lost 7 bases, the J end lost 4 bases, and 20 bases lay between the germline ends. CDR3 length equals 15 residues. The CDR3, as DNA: TGTGCCAGCACCCCGACAGGTCCAACCTTGTACGAGCAGTACTTC. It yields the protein CASTPTGPTLYEQYF.

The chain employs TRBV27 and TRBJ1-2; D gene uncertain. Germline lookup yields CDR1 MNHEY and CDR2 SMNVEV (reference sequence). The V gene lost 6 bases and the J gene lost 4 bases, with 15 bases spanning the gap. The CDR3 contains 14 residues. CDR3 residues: CASREVGGLYGYTF. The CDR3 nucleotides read TGTGCCAGCAGGGAGGTGGGCGGCCTCTATGGCTACACCTTC.

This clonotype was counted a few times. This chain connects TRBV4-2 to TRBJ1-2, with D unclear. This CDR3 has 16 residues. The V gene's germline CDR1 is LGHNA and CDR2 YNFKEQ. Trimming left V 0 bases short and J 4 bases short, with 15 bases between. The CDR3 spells CASSQDLRDDLYGYTF. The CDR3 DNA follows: TGTGCCAGCAGCCAAGATCTGAGGGATGATCTCTATGGCTACACCTTC.

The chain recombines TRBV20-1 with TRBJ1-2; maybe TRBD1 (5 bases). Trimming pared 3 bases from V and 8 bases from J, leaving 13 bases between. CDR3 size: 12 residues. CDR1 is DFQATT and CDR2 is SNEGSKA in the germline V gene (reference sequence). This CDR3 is CSASPQASGYTF. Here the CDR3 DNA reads TGCAGTGCTAGCCCACAGGCGAGCGGCTACACCTTC.

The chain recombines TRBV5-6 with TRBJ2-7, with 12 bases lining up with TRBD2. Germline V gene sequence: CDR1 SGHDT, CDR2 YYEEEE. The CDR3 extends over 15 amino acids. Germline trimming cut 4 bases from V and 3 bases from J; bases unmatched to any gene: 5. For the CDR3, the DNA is TGTGCCAGCAGCGCTAGCGGGGGGGGATTCTACGAGCAGTACTTC. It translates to CASSASGGGFYEQYF.

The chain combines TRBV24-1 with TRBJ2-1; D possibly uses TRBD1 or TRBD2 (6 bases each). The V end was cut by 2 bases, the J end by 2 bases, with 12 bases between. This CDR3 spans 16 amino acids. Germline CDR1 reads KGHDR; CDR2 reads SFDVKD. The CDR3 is CATSDSSGGTYNEQFF. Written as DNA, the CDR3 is TGTGCCACCAGTGATTCGTCCGGGGGCACCTACAATGAGCAGTTCTTC.

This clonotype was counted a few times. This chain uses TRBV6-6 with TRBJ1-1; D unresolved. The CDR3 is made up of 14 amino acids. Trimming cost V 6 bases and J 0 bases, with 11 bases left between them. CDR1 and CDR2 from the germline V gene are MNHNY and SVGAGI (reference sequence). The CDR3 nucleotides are TGTGCCAGCAGCTTCCCGGATATGAACACTGAAGCTTTCTTT. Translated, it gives CASSFPDMNTEAFF.

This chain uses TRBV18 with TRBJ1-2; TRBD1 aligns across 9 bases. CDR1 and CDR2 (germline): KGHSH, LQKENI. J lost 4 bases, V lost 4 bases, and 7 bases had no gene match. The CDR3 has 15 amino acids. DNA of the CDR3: TGTGCCAGCTCACGACCCGGGACAGGGACCTATGGCTACACCTTC. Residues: CASSRPGTGTYGYTF.

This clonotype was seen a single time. CDR3 region: CASSLDPLTSTDTQYF. In DNA form, the CDR3 reads TGTGCCAGCAGCTTAGATCCTTTAACTAGCACAGATACGCAGTATTTT. This sequence joins TRBV7-6 and TRBJ2-3; D ambiguous. CDR1 and CDR2 (germline): SGHVS, FNYEAQ. The length of the CDR3 is 16 residues. Trimming pared 1 base from V and 0 bases from J, leaving 11 bases between.

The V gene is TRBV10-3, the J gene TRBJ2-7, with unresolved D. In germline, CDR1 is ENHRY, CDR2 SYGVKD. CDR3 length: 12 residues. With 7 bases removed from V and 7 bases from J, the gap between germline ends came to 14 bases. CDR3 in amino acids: CAIMANNNEQYF. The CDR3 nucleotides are TGTGCCATCATGGCGAATAACAATGAGCAGTACTTC.

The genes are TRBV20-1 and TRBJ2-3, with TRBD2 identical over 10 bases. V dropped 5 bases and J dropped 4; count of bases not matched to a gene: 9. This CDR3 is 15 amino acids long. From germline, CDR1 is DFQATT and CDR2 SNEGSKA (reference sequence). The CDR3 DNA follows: TGCAGTGCTTTCACTAGCGGGGTACCCGCAGATACGCAGTATTTT. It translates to CSAFTSGVPADTQYF.

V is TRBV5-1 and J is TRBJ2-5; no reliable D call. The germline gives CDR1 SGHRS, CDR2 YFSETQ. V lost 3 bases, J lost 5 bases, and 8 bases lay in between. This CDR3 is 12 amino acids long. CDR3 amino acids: CASSWYGETQYF. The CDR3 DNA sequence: TGCGCCAGCAGCTGGTATGGTGAGACCCAGTACTTC.

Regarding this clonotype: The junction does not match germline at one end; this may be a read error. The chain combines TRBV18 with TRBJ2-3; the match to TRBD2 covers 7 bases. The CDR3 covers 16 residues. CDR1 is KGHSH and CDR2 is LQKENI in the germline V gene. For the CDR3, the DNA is TGTGTCAGCTCACCACGGGGAGCGGGGATCCCAGATACGCAGTATTTT. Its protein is CVSSPRGAGIPDTQYF.

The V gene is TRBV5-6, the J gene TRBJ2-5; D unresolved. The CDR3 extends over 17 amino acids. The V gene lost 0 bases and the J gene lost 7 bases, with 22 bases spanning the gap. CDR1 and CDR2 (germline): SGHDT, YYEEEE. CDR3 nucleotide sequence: TGTGCCAGCAGCTTGGGAGAGGCCAGGAGAACGACGGGGACCCAGTACTTC. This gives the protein CASSLGEARRTTGTQYF.

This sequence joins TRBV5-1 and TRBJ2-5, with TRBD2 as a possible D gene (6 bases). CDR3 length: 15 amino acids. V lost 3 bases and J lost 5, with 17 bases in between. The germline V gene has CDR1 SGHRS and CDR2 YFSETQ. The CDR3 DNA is TGCGCCAGCAGCTCCGGGACTCCCCAAGGGGAGACCCAGTACTTC. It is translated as CASSSGTPQGETQYF.

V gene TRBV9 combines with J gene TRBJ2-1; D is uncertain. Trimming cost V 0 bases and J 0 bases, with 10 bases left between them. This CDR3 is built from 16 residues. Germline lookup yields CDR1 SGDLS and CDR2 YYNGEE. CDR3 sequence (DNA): TGTGCCAGCAGCGTAGGTCTAGGGCTCTCCTACAATGAGCAGTTCTTC. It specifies CASSVGLGLSYNEQFF. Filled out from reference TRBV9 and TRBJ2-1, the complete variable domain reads DSGVTQTPKHLITATGQRVTLRCSPRSGDLSVYWYQQSLDQGLQFLIQYYNGEERAKGNILERFSAQQFPDLHSELNLSSLELGDSALYFCASSVGLGLSYNEQFFGPGTRLTVL.

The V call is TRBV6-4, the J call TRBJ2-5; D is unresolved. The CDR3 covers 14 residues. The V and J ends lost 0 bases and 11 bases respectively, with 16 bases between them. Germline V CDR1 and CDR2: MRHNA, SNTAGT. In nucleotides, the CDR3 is TGTGCCAGCAGTGACTCAGCTAGAGACAATGAGCAGTACTTC. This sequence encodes CASSDSARDNEQYF.

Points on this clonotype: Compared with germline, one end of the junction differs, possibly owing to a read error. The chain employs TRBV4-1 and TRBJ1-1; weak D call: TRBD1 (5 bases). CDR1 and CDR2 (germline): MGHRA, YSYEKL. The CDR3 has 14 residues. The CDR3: CASSQVKGLTGAFF. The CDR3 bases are TGCGCCAGCAGCCAAGTCAAGGGGCTCACTGGAGCTTTCTTT.

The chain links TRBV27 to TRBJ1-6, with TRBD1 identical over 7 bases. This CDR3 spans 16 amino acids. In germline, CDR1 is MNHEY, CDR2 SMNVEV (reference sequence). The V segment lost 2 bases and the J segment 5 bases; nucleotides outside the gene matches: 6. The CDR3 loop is CASSLTRTGDNSPLHF. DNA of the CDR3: TGTGCCAGCAGTTTAACAAGAACAGGGGATAATTCACCCCTCCACTTT.

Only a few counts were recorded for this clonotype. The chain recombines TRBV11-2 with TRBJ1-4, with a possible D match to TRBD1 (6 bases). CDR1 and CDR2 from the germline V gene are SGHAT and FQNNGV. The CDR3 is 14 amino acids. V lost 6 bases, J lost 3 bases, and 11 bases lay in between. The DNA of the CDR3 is TGTGCCAGCAGAAAGACAGGTGCTAATGAAAAACTGTTTTTT. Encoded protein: CASRKTGANEKLFF. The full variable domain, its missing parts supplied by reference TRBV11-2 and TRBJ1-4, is EAGVAQSPRYKIIEKRQSVAFWCNPISGHATLYWYQQILGQGPKLLIQFQNNGVVDDSQLPKDRFSAERLKGVDSTLKIQPAKLEDSAVYLCASRKTGANEKLFFGSGTQLSVL.

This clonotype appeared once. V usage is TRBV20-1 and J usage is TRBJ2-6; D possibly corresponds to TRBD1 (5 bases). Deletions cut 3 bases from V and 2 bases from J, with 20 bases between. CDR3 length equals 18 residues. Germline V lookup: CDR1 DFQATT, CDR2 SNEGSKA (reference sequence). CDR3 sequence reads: CSASRAVGFRAGANVLTF. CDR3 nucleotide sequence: TGCAGTGCTAGCAGGGCAGTCGGCTTTAGGGCTGGGGCCAACGTCCTGACTTTC.

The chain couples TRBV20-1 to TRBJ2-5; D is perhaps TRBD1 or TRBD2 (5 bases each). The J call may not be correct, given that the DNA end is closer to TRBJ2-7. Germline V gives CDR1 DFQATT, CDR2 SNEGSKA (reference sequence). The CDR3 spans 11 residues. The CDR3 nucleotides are TGCAGTGCTAGAGGGGACCTCGAGCAGTACTTC. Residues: CSARGDLEQYF.

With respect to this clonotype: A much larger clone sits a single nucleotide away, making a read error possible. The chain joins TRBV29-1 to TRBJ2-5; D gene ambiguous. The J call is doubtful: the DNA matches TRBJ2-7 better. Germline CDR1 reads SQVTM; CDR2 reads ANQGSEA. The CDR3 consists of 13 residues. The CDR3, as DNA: TGCAGCGCTGCCCGCCCGGGCACCTACGAGCAGTACTTC. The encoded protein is CSAARPGTYEQYF.